This T cell receptor beta chain comes out of a study of blood T cell repertoires in COVID-19. In the study overall: Acute and convalescent COVID-19 specimens originated in the United States, Italy and Spain. Sample material is recorded as cDNA or gDNA derived from T cells, B-cell-depleted T cells, or PBMCs.

The CDR3 sequence is 16 residues long. Trimming took off 2 bases at V and 1 base at J, with 17 bases between the two ends. Germline V gives CDR1 GTSNPN, CDR2 SVGIG (reference sequence). The authors' processing: Cell counts per sample came from amplifying reference gene primers. Method: immunoSEQ multiplex PCR; TCRdb's copy keeps in-frame clones and lacks some. The DNA gave D and trimming, while V, J and clone size come from that table. The table records about 110,000 clones, less than 85% of them present only once. In this sample, this clone turned up once. This TCR derives from a man aged 65-85 years with active or convalescent COVID-19. The sample consisted of peripheral blood. V and J are TRBV30 and TRBJ1-1, with D possibly matching TRBD1 (5 bases). The CDR3 protein is CAWSISSGATNTEAFF. The DNA for the CDR3 is TGTGCCTGGAGTATCTCGAGTGGGGCCACGAACACTGAAGCTTTCTTT.